What follows describes a single T cell receptor (beta chain). Its antigen target is currently unknown. No qualities accompany the bases; no much larger clone lies one base away. Other DNA sequences in the same sample also yield this CDR3. This specimen's time point label, interpreted: cycle 4 day 1 (C4D1), after around six weeks of nivolumab. All trial patients had relapsed after autologous stem cell transplantation, with cohorts A, B and C differing in prior brentuximab vedotin exposure. The trial cohort included more than 55 patients with relapsed/refractory classical Hodgkin lymphoma, and each patient had a best overall response of complete response, partial response or progressive disease. Trial patients were treated with single-agent nivolumab in the multi-cohort phase II CheckMate 205 trial. An independent review committee assessed best overall response by applying the 2007 International Working Group response criteria. Trial PBMCs were collected just before the start of nivolumab (C1D1) and during therapy at cycle 2 day 1 and cycle 4 day 1. Peripheral blood was collected in 8 mL Vacutainer Cell Preparation Tubes, from which PBMCs were isolated by centrifugation and then cryopreserved.

The data are from a study of PD-1 blockade in classical Hodgkin lymphoma (dated by TCRdb to the early 2020s). Broadly, across the study: Nivolumab dosing was 3 mg/kg intravenously every 2 weeks, continuing until either disease progression or unacceptable toxicity. The study used TCR beta sequencing and CyTOF to define a peripheral blood immune signature of response to PD-1 blockade in classical Hodgkin lymphoma. What the study reported, not specific to this receptor: Trial patients achieving complete response had baseline diversity similar to newly diagnosed patients, whereas partial responders and progressors had significantly lower diversity. Patients starting nivolumab less than 1 year after ASCT had lower diversity and were excluded from later analyses to avoid confounding by immune reconstitution. Baseline TCR diversity was reported to be lower in newly diagnosed patients than in healthy donors, and even lower in relapsed/refractory patients. The study was restricted to a single clinical trial cohort, and the causes of repertoire differences, possibly disease activity or prior therapy, were left undefined. CD4+ but not CD8+ TCR diversity rose significantly by C4D1 (p=0.0027 vs p=0.16), most apparent in complete responders (p=0.02).

V drops 1 base and J drops 4 bases, leaving 7 bases in between. Reading the germline V gene (reference sequence) gives CDR1 SEHNR and CDR2 FQNEAQ. The CDR3 covers 13 residues, taking in both the cysteine and the phenylalanine. Of all the DNA, just the CDR3 is kept, 39 bases in frame from base 1. The Qiagen DNeasy kit was used to extract genomic DNA both from unsorted PBMCs and from the negatively selected CD4+ and CD8+ fractions. Amplification of TCR beta CDR3 regions was done by immunoSEQ multiplex PCR with primers that anneal to V and J segments. Amplification bias was minimized using a synthetic immune receptor repertoire, and residual bias was removed computationally after sequencing. The authors' analysis ran thus. Repertoire diversity was quantified as the Shannon entropy index using custom Python scripts. Unsorted, CD4+ and CD8+ repertoires were analyzed separately, except in combined analyses where CD4+ and CD8+ sequences were merged in silico. A clone counted as expanded when the clone's frequency after treatment rose at least 2-fold relative to C1D1, and clones undetected at baseline were given a pseudocount of 0.5. Clones with 0 or 1 copy at C1D1 were classified as singleton clones, and clones with 2 or more copies were classified as non-singleton clones. By matching protein sequences in sorted samples from the same patient, clones expanded in unsorted samples were annotated as CD4+, CD8+ or unknown. Wilcoxon tests on paired samples were used to test changes in diversity from C1D1 to C4D1. In its TCRdb copy, this immuneACCESS table keeps in-frame sequences only and misses some clones. Where compared with another copy, unresolved V genes explain less than half of these, and the others have no known cause. Clone size and the V and J calls come from that table; the DNA yielded D and trimming. This sample lists about 89,000 clones; approximately 90% were detected once. The biggest ten clones account for roughly 3% of the sample.

The chain links TRBV7-9 with TRBJ1-2, with the D gene too uncertain to name. This clonotype was obtained from a human donor with classical Hodgkin lymphoma. This specimen was peripheral blood mononuclear cells (PBMCs), taken before the fourth cycle of nivolumab. The DNA is TGTGCCAGCAGCTTAGGCGGTAGCTATGGCTACACCTTC. Translated, this gives CASSLGGSYGYTF.